The rows below give T cell receptor beta chains drawn from one sample of a study of blood T cell dynamics during melanoma immunotherapy. Method: immunoSEQ multiplex PCR; TCRdb's copy keeps in-frame clones and lacks some. Of over 15,000 clones in the sample, approximately 80% were seen once. The starting material was blood, obtained from a patient treated with checkpoint blockade. These TCRs come from a human donor with melanoma. CDR3s include the opening cysteine and the closing phenylalanine or tryptophan. Fields, in order: J gene, clone size, V gene, D gene, CDR3 protein, CDR3 DNA. D genes are given only for firm matches. Some rows mark clone size as missing; the rest say once, few, many or name a class of expanded clone.

j_gene: TRBJ2-7; abundance: .; v_gene: TRBV5-4; d_gene: TRBD2; CDR3aa: CASSLARIGTSGGPPSF; CDR3nt: TGTGCCAGCAGCTTGGCACGAATCGGGACTAGCGGGGGTCCTCCCTCTTTC
j_gene: TRBJ1-1; abundance: .; v_gene: TRBV19; d_gene: .; CDR3aa: CASSMDHRVGEAFF; CDR3nt: TGTGCCAGTAGTATGGATCACAGGGTAGGCGAAGCTTTCTTT
j_gene: TRBJ1-1; abundance: few; v_gene: TRBV6-5; d_gene: .; CDR3aa: CASSYLGWTEAFF; CDR3nt: TGTGCCAGCAGTTACCTGGGGTGGACTGAAGCTTTCTTT
j_gene: TRBJ2-3; abundance: .; v_gene: TRBV7-9; d_gene: TRBD2; CDR3aa: CASSSTGTKFSDTQYF; CDR3nt: TGTGCCAGCAGCTCAACCGGGACTAAGTTTTCAGATACGCAGTATTTT
j_gene: TRBJ2-7; abundance: .; v_gene: TRBV18; d_gene: .; CDR3aa: CASSPGVASSYEQYF; CDR3nt: TGTGCCAGCTCACCAGGAGTAGCGAGCTCCTACGAGCAGTACTTC
j_gene: TRBJ2-7; abundance: .; v_gene: TRBV7-2; d_gene: .; CDR3aa: CASSPARLAYEQYF; CDR3nt: TGTGCCAGCAGCCCTGCTAGGTTAGCTTACGAGCAGTACTTC
j_gene: TRBJ2-3; abundance: once; v_gene: TRBV7-9; d_gene: .; CDR3aa: CASSLGGITDTQYF; CDR3nt: TGTGCCAGCAGCTTAGGAGGGATCACAGATACGCAGTATTTT
j_gene: TRBJ1-2; abundance: once; v_gene: TRBV7-2; d_gene: .; CDR3aa: CASSPGLDSNGYTF; CDR3nt: TGTGCCAGCAGCCCCGGCCTCGACAGTAATGGCTACACCTTC
j_gene: TRBJ2-7; abundance: once; v_gene: TRBV6-1; d_gene: TRBD1; CDR3aa: CASSGSPGQREQYF; CDR3nt: TGTGCCAGCAGTGGTAGCCCGGGACAGAGGGAGCAGTACTTC
j_gene: TRBJ2-7; abundance: once; v_gene: TRBV6-6; d_gene: .; CDR3aa: CASSEQGVDEQYF; CDR3nt: TGTGCCAGCAGCGAACAGGGAGTTGACGAGCAGTACTTC
j_gene: TRBJ2-2; abundance: .; v_gene: TRBV13; d_gene: TRBD2; CDR3aa: CASSLGGLAPNTGELFF; CDR3nt: TGTGCCAGCAGCTTAGGTGGACTAGCCCCGAACACCGGGGAGCTGTTTTTT
j_gene: TRBJ1-1; abundance: .; v_gene: TRBV7-8; d_gene: TRBD1; CDR3aa: CASSQVAGGGGTEAFF; CDR3nt: TGTGCCAGCAGCCAAGTAGCAGGGGGCGGGGGCACTGAAGCTTTCTTT
j_gene: TRBJ2-2; abundance: .; v_gene: TRBV11-3; d_gene: TRBD2; CDR3aa: CASSLGLAGGPDTGELFF; CDR3nt: TGTGCCAGCAGCTTAGGACTAGCGGGAGGGCCTGATACCGGGGAGCTGTTTTTT
j_gene: TRBJ1-2; abundance: .; v_gene: TRBV29-1; d_gene: .; CDR3aa: CSADHRENPYGYTF; CDR3nt: TGCAGCGCAGACCACAGGGAGAACCCTTATGGCTACACCTTC
j_gene: TRBJ1-2; abundance: .; v_gene: TRBV4-3; d_gene: .; CDR3aa: CASSQDLTGRGYTF; CDR3nt: TGCGCCAGCAGCCAAGATTTAACAGGGAGAGGCTACACCTTC
j_gene: TRBJ2-1; abundance: .; v_gene: TRBV18; d_gene: TRBD1; CDR3aa: CASSSPGQGAGNEQFF; CDR3nt: TGTGCCAGCTCATCCCCGGGACAGGGGGCAGGTAATGAGCAGTTCTTC
j_gene: TRBJ2-7; abundance: .; v_gene: TRBV27; d_gene: .; CDR3aa: CATSSSLVYEQYF; CDR3nt: TGTGCCACCTCTAGCAGCTTAGTTTACGAGCAGTACTTC
j_gene: TRBJ2-1; abundance: .; v_gene: TRBV28; d_gene: TRBD2; CDR3aa: CASSLWKGLAGDNYNEQFF; CDR3nt: TGTGCCAGCAGTTTATGGAAAGGACTAGCGGGAGATAACTACAATGAGCAGTTCTTC
j_gene: TRBJ2-2; abundance: .; v_gene: TRBV4-3; d_gene: .; CDR3aa: CASGETNTGELFF; CDR3nt: TGCGCCAGCGGCGAGACGAACACCGGGGAGCTGTTTTTT
j_gene: TRBJ2-4; abundance: .; v_gene: TRBV6-1; d_gene: TRBD1; CDR3aa: CASSASGQGVAKNIQYF; CDR3nt: TGTGCCAGCAGTGCCTCGGGACAGGGGGTAGCCAAAAACATTCAGTACTTC
j_gene: TRBJ2-2; abundance: .; v_gene: TRBV28; d_gene: .; CDR3aa: CASSLNTGELFF; CDR3nt: TGTGCCAGCAGTCTGAACACCGGGGAGCTGTTTTTT
j_gene: TRBJ2-7; abundance: .; v_gene: TRBV5-5; d_gene: .; CDR3aa: CASSHRDYEQYF; CDR3nt: TGTGCCAGCAGCCACAGGGACTACGAGCAGTACTTC
j_gene: TRBJ2-3; abundance: .; v_gene: TRBV2; d_gene: TRBD2; CDR3aa: CASSGRGLAGDTQYF; CDR3nt: TGTGCCAGCAGTGGCAGGGGACTAGCTGGGGATACGCAGTATTTT
j_gene: TRBJ1-2; abundance: few; v_gene: TRBV5-4; d_gene: .; CDR3aa: CASSLAPSSYGYTF; CDR3nt: TGTGCCAGCAGCTTGGCCCCTAGTTCCTATGGCTACACCTTC
j_gene: TRBJ2-1; abundance: once; v_gene: TRBV14; d_gene: .; CDR3aa: CASSQALPTREQFF; CDR3nt: TGTGCCAGCAGCCAAGCTCTACCGACTCGAGAGCAGTTCTTC
j_gene: TRBJ1-6; abundance: .; v_gene: TRBV6-6; d_gene: TRBD1; CDR3aa: CASTRRTGGDNSPLHF; CDR3nt: TGTGCCAGCACCAGAAGAACAGGGGGCGATAATTCACCCCTCCACTTT
j_gene: TRBJ2-6; abundance: once; v_gene: TRBV6-5; d_gene: .; CDR3aa: CASRAPFSGANVLTF; CDR3nt: TGTGCCAGCAGAGCACCGTTCTCTGGGGCCAACGTCCTGACTTTC
j_gene: TRBJ2-1; abundance: once; v_gene: TRBV4-2; d_gene: TRBD2; CDR3aa: CASSRGLAGANEQFF; CDR3nt: TGTGCCAGCAGCCGAGGACTAGCGGGTGCTAATGAGCAGTTCTTC
j_gene: TRBJ1-3; abundance: once; v_gene: TRBV9; d_gene: .; CDR3aa: CASSPGGRLSGNTIYF; CDR3nt: TGTGCCAGCAGCCCCGGTGGCAGGCTGTCTGGAAACACCATATATTTT
j_gene: TRBJ2-5; abundance: once; v_gene: TRBV5-1; d_gene: TRBD1; CDR3aa: CASSLQLTGGETQYF; CDR3nt: TGCGCCAGCAGCTTACAGCTGACAGGGGGGGAGACCCAGTACTTC
j_gene: TRBJ1-2; abundance: .; v_gene: TRBV7-8; d_gene: .; CDR3aa: CASSFGVTYGYTF; CDR3nt: TGTGCCAGCAGCTTCGGGGTTACCTATGGCTACACCTTC
j_gene: TRBJ2-3; abundance: .; v_gene: TRBV14; d_gene: .; CDR3aa: CASSPFQSGTQYF; CDR3nt: TGTGCCAGCAGCCCCTTCCAGTCCGGTACGCAGTATTTT
j_gene: TRBJ2-2; abundance: .; v_gene: TRBV9; d_gene: .; CDR3aa: CASSVEAPNTGELFF; CDR3nt: TGTGCCAGCAGCGTAGAGGCCCCGAACACCGGGGAGCTGTTTTTT
j_gene: TRBJ2-7; abundance: .; v_gene: TRBV13; d_gene: .; CDR3aa: CASSKAESRDSPGEQYF; CDR3nt: TGTGCCAGCAGCAAAGCTGAGTCCCGGGACTCGCCGGGGGAGCAGTACTTC
j_gene: TRBJ2-5; abundance: .; v_gene: TRBV18; d_gene: .; CDR3aa: CASSPPNKQETQYF; CDR3nt: TGTGCCAGCTCACCACCGAACAAACAAGAGACCCAGTACTTC
j_gene: TRBJ2-1; abundance: .; v_gene: TRBV28; d_gene: .; CDR3aa: CASSDPLNEQFF; CDR3nt: TGTGCCAGCTCCGATCCCCTCAATGAGCAGTTCTTC
j_gene: TRBJ2-2; abundance: .; v_gene: TRBV7-8; d_gene: .; CDR3aa: CASSLGSRGNGELFF; CDR3nt: TGTGCCAGCAGCTTAGGTTCGAGGGGGAACGGGGAGCTGTTTTTT
j_gene: TRBJ2-6; abundance: few; v_gene: TRBV29-1; d_gene: .; CDR3aa: CSVRGVSGANVLTF; CDR3nt: TGCAGCGTGAGGGGCGTCTCTGGGGCCAACGTCCTGACTTTC
j_gene: TRBJ2-3; abundance: .; v_gene: TRBV5-6; d_gene: TRBD2; CDR3aa: CASSLAGSGSGTDTQYF; CDR3nt: TGTGCCAGCAGCTTGGCGGGTAGCGGGAGCGGCACAGATACGCAGTATTTT
j_gene: TRBJ1-1; abundance: .; v_gene: TRBV6-5; d_gene: TRBD1; CDR3aa: CASIKPGQGAEAFF; CDR3nt: TGTGCCAGCATCAAACCGGGACAGGGGGCTGAAGCTTTCTTT
j_gene: TRBJ2-2; abundance: once; v_gene: TRBV7-2; d_gene: TRBD2; CDR3aa: CASSLALAGGPEAGELFF; CDR3nt: TGTGCCAGCAGCTTAGCGTTGGCGGGAGGGCCGGAGGCCGGGGAGCTGTTTTTT
j_gene: TRBJ2-2; abundance: .; v_gene: TRBV28; d_gene: .; CDR3aa: CASLPGTPNTGELFF; CDR3nt: TGTGCCAGCCTACCCGGGACACCGAACACCGGGGAGCTGTTTTTT
j_gene: TRBJ2-7; abundance: .; v_gene: TRBV28; d_gene: .; CDR3aa: CASSSRPEQYF; CDR3nt: TGTGCCAGCAGCTCACGTCCCGAGCAGTACTTC
j_gene: TRBJ2-2; abundance: .; v_gene: TRBV7-7; d_gene: TRBD1; CDR3aa: CASSLGQLTGELFF; CDR3nt: TGTGCTAGCAGCTTGGGACAGCTCACCGGGGAGCTGTTTTTT
j_gene: TRBJ2-2; abundance: .; v_gene: TRBV27; d_gene: TRBD2; CDR3aa: CASSFLAGVGGELFF; CDR3nt: TGTGCCAGCAGTTTTTTAGCGGGGGTGGGCGGGGAGCTGTTTTTT
j_gene: TRBJ2-1; abundance: .; v_gene: TRBV27; d_gene: .; CDR3aa: CASRYQRGLEQFF; CDR3nt: TGTGCCAGCAGATACCAGAGGGGTCTTGAGCAGTTCTTC
j_gene: TRBJ1-4; abundance: .; v_gene: TRBV21-1; d_gene: .; CDR3aa: CASSKVGRRGVHEKLFF; CDR3nt: TGTGCCAGCAGCAAAGTGGGCAGGAGGGGAGTTCATGAAAAACTGTTTTTT
j_gene: TRBJ1-2; abundance: .; v_gene: TRBV19; d_gene: TRBD1; CDR3aa: CASSTGTVFYGGYTF; CDR3nt: TGTGCCAGTAGTACAGGGACAGTCTTCTATGGGGGCTACACCTTC
j_gene: TRBJ2-1; abundance: .; v_gene: TRBV11-3; d_gene: .; CDR3aa: CASSSTPFTEQFF; CDR3nt: TGTGCCAGCAGCTCGACCCCTTTTACTGAGCAGTTCTTC
j_gene: TRBJ2-4; abundance: .; v_gene: TRBV11-3; d_gene: .; CDR3aa: CASSFPGSKNIQYF; CDR3nt: TGTGCCAGCAGCTTCCCCGGGTCCAAAAACATTCAGTACTTC
j_gene: TRBJ1-1; abundance: few; v_gene: TRBV9; d_gene: .; CDR3aa: CASSVEGRSTEAFF; CDR3nt: TGTGCCAGCAGCGTAGAGGGCAGGTCGACTGAAGCTTTCTTT
j_gene: TRBJ2-1; abundance: .; v_gene: TRBV29-1; d_gene: .; CDR3aa: CSVDGGSYNEQFF; CDR3nt: TGCAGCGTTGATGGGGGCTCCTACAATGAGCAGTTCTTC
j_gene: TRBJ1-1; abundance: .; v_gene: TRBV7-3; d_gene: .; CDR3aa: CASSPSSRTEAFF; CDR3nt: TGTGCCAGCAGCCCATCCTCGCGGACTGAAGCTTTCTTT
j_gene: TRBJ2-2; abundance: .; v_gene: TRBV5-6; d_gene: .; CDR3aa: CASSLDLLGRSTGELFF; CDR3nt: TGTGCCAGCAGCTTGGACCTCCTAGGCAGGAGCACCGGGGAGCTGTTTTTT
j_gene: TRBJ2-1; abundance: .; v_gene: TRBV7-2; d_gene: TRBD2; CDR3aa: CASSPASGRASEQFF; CDR3nt: TGTGCCAGCAGCCCAGCTAGCGGGAGGGCCAGTGAGCAGTTCTTC
j_gene: TRBJ2-5; abundance: .; v_gene: TRBV5-6; d_gene: .; CDR3aa: CASSLVSRGETQYF; CDR3nt: TGTGCCAGCAGCTTGGTTAGCAGGGGAGAGACCCAGTACTTC
j_gene: TRBJ2-7; abundance: .; v_gene: TRBV19; d_gene: TRBD2; CDR3aa: CASSIGLAGTYEQYF; CDR3nt: TGTGCCAGTAGTATTGGACTAGCGGGAACCTACGAGCAGTACTTC
j_gene: TRBJ1-3; abundance: .; v_gene: TRBV28; d_gene: .; CDR3aa: CASSSLRAQNTIYF; CDR3nt: TGTGCCAGCAGTTCCCTAAGGGCCCAAAACACCATATATTTT
j_gene: TRBJ1-3; abundance: .; v_gene: TRBV9; d_gene: .; CDR3aa: CASSSSGADSGNTIYF; CDR3nt: TGTGCCAGCAGCTCAAGTGGGGCCGACTCTGGAAACACCATATATTTT